This T cell receptor (beta chain) was recorded in a study of T-cell memory formation after mild COVID-19. This clonotype was recorded a few times. From the 5' RACE reads, TCRdb called clonotypes with MiXCR, one entry per CDR3 protein. The sample includes around 370,000 distinct CDR3 sequences, more than 20% of them seen just once. The CDR3 is 16 residues long. V was pared by 0 bases and J by 2 bases, with 11 bases between. CDR1 is MGHRA and CDR2 is YSYEKL in the germline V gene. V is TRBV4-1 and J is TRBJ2-1; tentative D call: TRBD2 (6 bases). Sequenced material: PBMCs or a T cell subset sorted from them (not recorded which). The source of this sequence is an adult woman who had mild COVID-19 (a few samples of this study predate the infection). Cell type and time point are not known. CDR3 bases: TGCGCCAGCAGCCAAGAAACTAGCAACCCCTACAATGAGCAGTTCTTC. Protein sequence: CASSQETSNPYNEQFF.